This TCR beta chain was sequenced during a study of metastatic and nonmetastatic thyroid tumors. General study findings and limits: TCR beta diversity was reportedly significantly higher in malignant thyroid tumors than benign nodules, in blood and tumor.

TCRdb re-called clones from the PCR reads using MiXCR. The repertoire holds 30,000 to 40,000 clones, with around 31% as singletons. Thyroid surgery had not been preceded by any treatment in any patient. The sample holds a few counts of this clone. Its antigen is as yet unknown. CDR1 is MNHNS and CDR2 is SASEGT in the germline V gene. V trimming: 5 bases; J trimming: 7 bases; junction bases outside the gene matches: 11. There are 16 residues in the CDR3. The specimen sequenced was tumor tissue. The clonotype comes from a female donor with papillary thyroid cancer or a benign thyroid nodule (not recorded which). Some clones in this sample may be carry-over from other donors' samples. The chain links TRBV6-1 to TRBJ2-3; 11 nucleotides line up with TRBD2. CDR3 in DNA: TGTGCCAGCAGTTCCCGACTAGCGGGGCCTCTTTATACGCAGTATTTT. Amino acids: CASSSRLAGPLYTQYF.